The 30 T cell receptor beta chains below come from one sample, sequenced in a study of T cell responses to AZD1222 COVID-19 vaccine. Sequenced by immunoSEQ multiplex PCR; TCRdb stores in-frame clones only, minus some. The repertoire holds 100,000 to 150,000 clones, with 70% to 90% as singletons. The input for sequencing was peripheral blood, taken on day 0 of AZD1222 vaccination. The source is an adult in good health.

This clone was observed once. The chain carries TRBV6-6 and TRBJ2-5; TRBD2 might be the D (6 bases). Germline values: CDR1 MNHNY, CDR2 SVGAGI (reference sequence). V lost 6 bases, J lost 2 bases, and 10 bases lay in between. CDR3 length: 13 amino acids. In DNA, the CDR3 is TGTGCCAGCAGCCCCCGGGGGCAAGAGACCCAGTACTTC. It translates to CASSPRGQETQYF.

This clone was seen just once. J is TRBJ2-7 and V is TRBV30; D is perhaps TRBD1 or TRBD2 (5 bases each). This CDR3 region has 13 residues. Trimming took 2 bases from V and 5 from J, leaving 13 bases between them. Germline loops: CDR1 GTSNPN, CDR2 SVGIG (reference sequence). The DNA for the CDR3 is TGTGCCTGGAGTCAAGGGACGGCCAACGAGCAGTACTTC. This translates into CAWSQGTANEQYF.

This sequence joins TRBV7-3 and TRBJ2-1, with D tentatively TRBD1 (5 bases). The CDR3 length is 16 residues. Germline V CDR1 and CDR2: SGHTA, FQGTGA. The germline V and J ends were trimmed by 4 bases and 0 bases, with 13 bases remaining between them. CDR3 amino acids: CASSSKGKSSYNEQFF. CDR3 coding DNA: TGTGCCAGCAGCTCGAAGGGGAAGAGCTCCTACAATGAGCAGTTCTTC.

The chain recombines TRBV14 with TRBJ2-1, with unresolved D. Germline CDR1 and CDR2: SGHDN and FVKESK. Trimming removed 1 base at V and 3 bases at J, with 7 bases between. The CDR3 contains 14 residues. The CDR3 DNA follows: TGTGCCAGCAGCCAAGTATCCGACTACAATGAGCAGTTCTTC. Its protein product is CASSQVSDYNEQFF.

DNA of the CDR3: TGTGCCAGCAGCCCACAGGGTTTCGGGTACGAGCAGTACTTC. Protein: CASSPQGFGYEQYF. The chain carries TRBV7-8 and TRBJ2-7; D is perhaps TRBD1 (6 bases). V lost 5 bases to trimming and J lost 4 bases, with 15 bases between them. CDR1 SGHVS and CDR2 FQNEAQ come from the germline V gene. The CDR3 has 14 residues.

The rearrangement joins TRBV27 to TRBJ1-3; no reliable D call. The CDR3 is 14 residues long. Trimming removed 5 bases from V and 3 bases from J, with 11 bases in between. Germline values: CDR1 MNHEY, CDR2 SMNVEV (reference sequence). The CDR3 DNA reads TGTGCCAGCAGTAGCGGCTCGGGTGGAAACACCATATATTTT. Translated, it gives CASSSGSGGNTIYF.

The rearrangement uses TRBV25-1 and TRBJ2-1, with TRBD2 identical over 7 bases. This CDR3 has 16 amino acids. V was clipped by 4 bases and J by 5 bases; unmatched bases: 11. Looked up from germline, CDR1 is MGHDK and CDR2 is SYGVNS. This CDR3 reads CASSGTYRDYNNEQFF. For the CDR3, the DNA is TGTGCCAGCAGTGGCACTTACCGGGACTACAACAATGAGCAGTTCTTC.

The V gene is TRBV7-2, the J gene TRBJ1-3; D is perhaps TRBD1 (5 bases). Looked up from germline, CDR1 is SGHTA and CDR2 is FQGNSA. V gave up 5 bases and J gave up 4 bases, with 15 bases separating them. The CDR3 covers 15 residues. The CDR3 is CASSLWGGSGNTIYF. CDR3 bases: TGTGCCAGCAGCCTCTGGGGGGGGTCGGGAAACACCATATATTTT. The full variable domain, with the rest looked up from reference TRBV7-2 and TRBJ1-3, is GAGVSQSPSNKVTEKGKDVELRCDPISGHTALYWYRQSLGQGLEFLIYFQGNSAPDKSGLPSDRFSAERTGGSVSTLTIQRTQQEDSAVYLCASSLWGGSGNTIYFGEGSWLTVV.

V gene TRBV5-1 combines with J gene TRBJ2-3; TRBD1 matches 7 bases. Trimming removed 4 bases from V and 3 bases from J; junction bases left unmatched: 8. This CDR3 spans 15 amino acids. From germline, CDR1 is SGHRS and CDR2 YFSETQ. The CDR3 loop is CASSARQGRTDTQYF. CDR3 in DNA: TGCGCCAGCAGCGCGCGACAGGGAAGAACAGATACGCAGTATTTT.

CDR3 protein: CASSLLGGALNAEQYF. DNA of the CDR3: TGTGCCAGCAGTTTACTGGGAGGGGCTTTGAACGCCGAGCAGTACTTC. The chain combines TRBV27 with TRBJ2-7, with 7 nucleotides matching TRBD2. The CDR3 covers 16 residues. Germline loops: CDR1 MNHEY, CDR2 SMNVEV (reference sequence). The J segment lost 6 bases and the V segment lost 2 bases, leaving 13 bases of the junction unmatched.

V gene TRBV9 combines with J gene TRBJ2-1, with 7 bases matching TRBD2. CDR3 length: 13 amino acids. V trimming: 0 bases; J trimming: 9 bases; junction bases outside the gene matches: 3. Germline CDR1 reads SGDLS; CDR2 reads YYNGEE. The CDR3 reads CASSVGGGSEQFF. In DNA form, the CDR3 reads TGTGCCAGCAGCGTAGGAGGCGGGAGTGAGCAGTTCTTC.

V usage is TRBV2 and J usage is TRBJ1-5; D is perhaps TRBD1 (6 bases). The CDR3 extends over 14 amino acids. Between the trimmed V and J ends, which lost 3 bases and 5 bases, there was a span of 11 bases. CDR1 and CDR2 from the germline V gene are SNHLY and FYNNEI. Here the CDR3 DNA reads TGTGCCAGCAGTGACAGGGGATCGGATCAGCCCCAGCATTTT. Translating gives CASSDRGSDQPQHF.

V gene TRBV5-8 combines with J gene TRBJ2-7, with 9 bases aligning to TRBD1. The CDR3 loop spans 15 amino acids. CDR1 is SGHTS and CDR2 is YDEGEE in the germline V gene. The ends lost 3 bases at V and 7 bases at J; junction bases unmatched: 11. CDR3 protein: CASSYIRDRVYEQYF. The CDR3 DNA reads as TGTGCCAGCAGCTACATCCGGGACAGGGTCTATGAGCAGTACTTC.

The chain uses TRBV19 and TRBJ1-1; TRBD1 aligns across 7 bases. V was clipped by 3 bases and J by 6 bases; unmatched bases: 10. The CDR3 extends over 15 amino acids. From germline, CDR1 is LNHDA and CDR2 SQIVND (reference sequence). This chain's CDR3 is CASSMTGNRGAEAFF. The CDR3, as DNA: TGTGCCAGTAGTATGACAGGGAACAGGGGCGCTGAAGCTTTCTTT.

The CDR3 DNA reads as TGTGCCAGCAGAAACTCGGGACAGCCCTACTCTCGAGCTTTCTTT. This codes for CASRNSGQPYSRAFF. This chain joins TRBV3-1 (or the pseudogene TRBV3-2) and TRBJ1-1; 7 bases match TRBD1. J was trimmed by 10 bases and V by 6 bases; bases with no gene match: 17. Germline CDR1 and CDR2: LGHDT and YNNKEL (reference sequence). This CDR3 region has 15 residues.

The chain has TRBV7-9 and TRBJ2-5, with 7 bases aligning to TRBD1. The CDR3 is 17 amino acids. Germline V lookup: CDR1 SEHNR, CDR2 FQNEAQ (reference sequence). Unmatched junction bases numbered 14, after V lost 5 bases and J lost 2 bases. Written as DNA, the CDR3 is TGTGCCAGCAGCCCACAAGAAGGGGGCGCATTACAAGAGACCCAGTACTTC. As protein: CASSPQEGGALQETQYF. The whole variable domain, filled in from reference TRBV7-9 and TRBJ2-5, reads DTGVSQNPRHKITKRGQNVTFRCDPISEHNRLYWYRQTLGQGPEFLTYFQNEAQLEKSRLLSDRFSAERPKGSFSTLEIQRTEQGDSAMYLCASSPQEGGALQETQYFGPGTRLLVL.

This rearrangement joins TRBV10-3 to TRBJ2-1; 9 bases map to TRBD1. The junction had 9 bases not matched to a gene; V was cut back by 0 bases and J by 9 bases. Germline values: CDR1 ENHRY, CDR2 SYGVKD. The CDR3 totals 16 residues. CDR3 nucleotides: TGTGCCATCAGTGAGTCTGGGACAGGGAATGGGGGTGAGCAGTTCTTC. This codes for CAISESGTGNGGEQFF.

A few counts support this clone. V gene TRBV6-6 combines with J gene TRBJ1-2; the D gene is possibly TRBD1 (6 bases). Germline CDR1 and CDR2: MNHNY and SVGAGI (reference sequence). The germline V and J ends were trimmed by 5 bases and 2 bases, with 9 bases remaining between them. The CDR3 consists of 13 residues. The CDR3 DNA sequence: TGTGCCAGCAGTCACAGGGAAAACTATGGCTACACCTTC. Protein sequence: CASSHRENYGYTF.

With regard to this clone: This CDR3 is also generated by other DNA sequences in the sample. The chain has TRBV5-4 and TRBJ2-2; D not certain. Trimming pared 0 bases from V and 2 bases from J, leaving 5 bases between. Germline V gives CDR1 SGHNT, CDR2 YYREEE (reference sequence). This CDR3 is built from 14 residues. The CDR3 sequence: CASSLGQNTGELFF. The CDR3 nucleotides read TGTGCCAGCAGCTTGGGACAAAACACCGGGGAGCTGTTTTTT.

The rearrangement links TRBV5-6 to TRBJ1-1, with a possible D match to TRBD1 (5 bases). The germline gives CDR1 SGHDT, CDR2 YYEEEE. The CDR3 length is 14 residues. Trimming cost V 3 bases and J 3 bases, with 12 bases left between them. CDR3 sequence: CASSSWGSDTEAFF. The CDR3 DNA sequence: TGTGCCAGCAGCTCCTGGGGGTCAGACACTGAAGCTTTCTTT.

The V call is TRBV29-1, the J call TRBJ1-2; unclear D gene. The CDR3 spans 13 residues. In germline, CDR1 is SQVTM, CDR2 ANQGSEA. Trimming shortened V by 0 bases and J by 5 bases, and 10 bases separated the two germline ends. CDR3 region: CSVEDGFRYGYTF. The CDR3 nucleotides read TGCAGCGTTGAAGACGGGTTTAGATATGGCTACACCTTC.

The genes are TRBV10-2 and TRBJ2-1; D uncertain. The CDR3 sequence is 13 residues long. CDR1 and CDR2 from the germline V gene are WSHSY and SAAADI. V dropped 11 bases and J dropped 7 bases, with 18 bases sitting between them. The CDR3 DNA sequence: TGCGCCGCCCTCACCCCTGAGGCAAATGAGCAGTTCTTC. Translation gives CAALTPEANEQFF.

The chain carries TRBV3-1 (or the pseudogene TRBV3-2) and TRBJ2-1; 9 nucleotides align to TRBD1. V shed 0 bases and J 3 bases; nucleotides not matched to a gene: 3. The CDR3 loop spans 16 amino acids. Germline CDR1 is LGHDT and CDR2 is YNNKEL (reference sequence). Here the CDR3 reads CASSQDPGQGYNEQFF. The CDR3 DNA reads as TGTGCCAGCAGCCAAGATCCGGGACAGGGCTACAATGAGCAGTTCTTC.

The gene calls are TRBV29-1 and TRBJ2-1; 7 bases fit TRBD2. Per germline, CDR1 SQVTM and CDR2 ANQGSEA. V was clipped by 2 bases and J by 6 bases; unmatched bases: 7. The CDR3 covers 14 residues. The CDR3 nucleotides read TGCAGCGTTGAACTCGCGGGAGTCACCAATGAGCAGTTCTTC. It codes for CSVELAGVTNEQFF.

The table lists this clone with a count of one. The rearrangement uses TRBV28 and TRBJ1-6, with TRBD1 identical over 8 bases. The CDR3 totals 15 residues. The V gene's germline CDR1 is MDHEN and CDR2 SYDVKM. Losses at the gene ends were 6 bases for V and 7 bases for J; bases not matched to a gene: 8. The CDR3 here is CASRLQTGGNSPLHF. For the CDR3, the DNA is TGTGCCAGCAGACTTCAAACAGGGGGGAATTCACCCCTCCACTTT.

This clone appeared a single time. This rearrangement joins TRBV5-5 to TRBJ1-1; the D is unclear. Germline V gene sequence: CDR1 SGHKS, CDR2 YYEKEE (reference sequence). With 4 bases removed from V and 2 bases from J, the gap between germline ends came to 6 bases. The CDR3 totals 12 residues. CDR3 amino acids: CASSGLNTEAFF. CDR3 DNA sequence: TGTGCCAGCAGCGGGCTAAACACTGAAGCTTTCTTT.

The V call is TRBV27, the J call TRBJ1-1; D remains ambiguous. The CDR3 extends over 13 amino acids. V shed 0 bases and J shed 8 bases, with 10 bases lying between them. Looked up from germline, CDR1 is MNHEY and CDR2 is SMNVEV (reference sequence). The CDR3 DNA reads TGTGCCAGCAGTTTATCTCCCAGGTACGAAGCTTTCTTT. This sequence encodes CASSLSPRYEAFF.

The V gene is TRBV5-4, the J gene TRBJ1-5; D is uncertain. Germline loops: CDR1 SGHNT, CDR2 YYREEE (reference sequence). V gave up 2 bases and J gave up 5 bases, with 8 bases separating them. CDR3 length equals 13 residues. CDR3 DNA: TGTGCCAGCAGCTTCGGAGAGGATCAGCCCCAGCATTTT. This gives the protein CASSFGEDQPQHF. Full variable domain (outside the CDR3, taken from reference TRBV5-4 and TRBJ1-5): ETGVTQSPTHLIKTRGQQVTLRCSSQSGHNTVSWYQQALGQGPQFIFQYYREEENGRGNFPPRFSGLQFPNYSSELNVNALELDDSALYLCASSFGEDQPQHFGDGTRLSIL.

This clone was seen a single time. The gene calls are TRBV28 and TRBJ1-2; unclear D gene. V was pared by 2 bases and J by 4 bases, with 11 bases between. The CDR3 totals 14 residues. Germline V gives CDR1 MDHEN, CDR2 SYDVKM. This chain's CDR3 is CASSLALPPYGYTF. The CDR3 nucleotides read TGTGCCAGCAGTTTAGCTCTTCCCCCCTATGGCTACACCTTC.

The chain carries TRBV13 and TRBJ2-1; TRBD1 matches 9 bases. Germline V gives CDR1 PRHDT, CDR2 FYEKMQ (reference sequence). Trimming removed 1 base from V and 8 bases from J; junction bases left unmatched: 6. The CDR3 spans 15 residues. CDR3 bases: TGTGCCAGCAGCTTAGAAGGGACAGGGTACGATGAGCAGTTCTTC. Translating gives CASSLEGTGYDEQFF.